The 24 T cell receptor beta chains listed next were all sequenced from one sample in a study of cytomegalovirus exposure and HLA in healthy donors. PCR employed 60 Vbeta and 13 Jbeta primers. Sequenced by immunoSEQ multiplex PCR; TCRdb stores in-frame clones only, minus some. The sample lists a few hundred thousand clones, about nine tenths seen once, with 1.7% in the top ten. The sequenced sample consisted of PBMCs. Every receptor here comes from a girl aged 2-10 years in good health and CMV-seronegative.

The CDR3 DNA follows: TGTGCCAGTGGCACGGCTAGCGGTTACGAGCAGTACTTC. Residues: CASGTASGYEQYF. The chain has TRBV6-5 and TRBJ2-7; TRBD2 matches at 7 bases. This CDR3 spans 13 amino acids. The V and J ends lost 9 bases and 4 bases, in that order; junction bases with no gene match: 9. Germline assignment: CDR1 MNHEY and CDR2 SVGAGI.

The chain joins TRBV5-4 to TRBJ2-7; 11 bases align to TRBD2. The CDR3 is 16 residues long. Losses at the gene ends were 4 bases for V and 1 base for J; bases not matched to a gene: 7. Germline V gives CDR1 SGHNT, CDR2 YYREEE (reference sequence). For the CDR3, the DNA is TGTGCCAGCAGCAACCGAACTAGCGGGGGTTCCTACGAGCAGTACTTC. The encoded protein is CASSNRTSGGSYEQYF.

This clone was counted a few times. The genes are TRBV5-6 and TRBJ2-4; D remains unclear. V was pared by 7 bases and J by 2 bases, with 13 bases between. Per germline, CDR1 SGHDT and CDR2 YYEEEE. CDR3 length: 14 amino acids. In DNA form, the CDR3 reads TGTGCCAGCGATGACTCGCGCTCCAAAAACATTCAGTACTTC. Protein product: CASDDSRSKNIQYF. Full variable domain (rest looked up from reference TRBV5-6 and TRBJ2-4): DAGVTQSPTHLIKTRGQQVTLRCSPKSGHDTVSWYQQALGQGPQFIFQYYEEEERQRGNFPDRFSGHQFPNYSSELNVNALLLGDSALYLCASDDSRSKNIQYFGAGTRLSVL.

CDR3 nucleotide sequence: TGTGCCAGCAGTTTCACCGGAGGGAAGGGCTTAGGGGGCTACACCTTC. Its translation is CASSFTGGKGLGGYTF. The gene calls are TRBV28 and TRBJ1-2, with D unresolved. This CDR3 contains 16 residues. Trimming stripped 3 bases from V and 8 bases from J, with 22 bases between. The germline V gene encodes CDR1 MDHEN and CDR2 SYDVKM.

This CDR3 reads CASSPGPEFTDTQYF. The CDR3 nucleotides read TGTGCCAGCAGTCCTGGCCCGGAGTTCACAGATACGCAGTATTTT. The rearrangement uses TRBV6-6 and TRBJ2-3, with D uncertain. This CDR3 is 15 amino acids long. From germline, CDR1 is MNHNY and CDR2 SVGAGI (reference sequence). V lost 5 bases and J 2 bases, leaving 14 bases between the germline ends.

The V call is TRBV6-5, the J call TRBJ2-2; tentatively, D is TRBD2 (5 bases). The CDR3 extends over 16 amino acids. Germline V gene sequence: CDR1 MNHEY, CDR2 SVGAGI. V dropped 2 bases and J dropped 4 bases, with 14 bases sitting between them. CDR3 DNA sequence: TGTGCCAGCAGTTACACCGGGCTAGCACCCACCGGGGAGCTGTTTTTT. Protein: CASSYTGLAPTGELFF.

The chain links TRBV15 to TRBJ1-2; TRBD1 might be the D (6 bases). The ends were cut back, 1 base at V and 4 bases at J, with 13 bases in the middle. CDR1 is LNHNV and CDR2 is YYDKDF in the germline V gene (reference sequence). The CDR3 has 15 residues. The CDR3 here is CATSRAGTSLYGYTF. The CDR3 nucleotides read TGTGCCACCAGCAGAGCGGGGACATCTCTCTATGGCTACACCTTC.

This clone was picked up a small number of times. The chain links TRBV5-1 to TRBJ2-1; TRBD1 matches 8 bases. The ends lost 4 bases at V and 0 bases at J; junction bases unmatched: 3. The CDR3 extends over 15 amino acids. Per germline, CDR1 SGHRS and CDR2 YFSETQ. The CDR3 here is CASSRDRPSYNEQFF. The CDR3 nucleotides are TGCGCCAGCAGCCGGGACAGGCCCTCCTACAATGAGCAGTTCTTC.

As concerns this clone: This same CDR3 is encoded by further DNA sequences in the sample. The gene calls are TRBV19 and TRBJ2-2; D possibly corresponds to TRBD2 (7 bases). CDR1 and CDR2 from the germline V gene are LNHDA and SQIVND (reference sequence). V was clipped by 3 bases and J by 5 bases, with 10 bases between them. The CDR3 runs to 14 residues. The CDR3 DNA reads as TGTGCCAGTAGTATCGAGGGGGGGACCGGGGAGCTGTTTTTT. This encodes CASSIEGGTGELFF.

The chain uses TRBV30 and TRBJ1-5, with 7 bases identical to TRBD1. The CDR3 loop spans 13 amino acids. V shed 2 bases and J 6 bases; nucleotides not matched to a gene: 4. CDR1 is GTSNPN, CDR2 SVGIG, per germline (reference sequence). In DNA form, the CDR3 reads TGTGCCTGGAGTCAGGGGGGCCCTCAGCCCCAGCATTTT. It is translated as CAWSQGGPQPQHF.

A note on this clone: Other DNA variants within this sample encode the same CDR3. The J gene is TRBJ1-5, the V gene TRBV5-1, with D possibly TRBD1 on 5 matching bases. Trimming shortened V by 4 bases and J by 0 bases, and 8 bases separated the two germline ends. Germline values: CDR1 SGHRS, CDR2 YFSETQ. The CDR3 is 14 residues long. CDR3 sequence reads: CASSPGGSNQPQHF. In DNA form, the CDR3 reads TGCGCCAGCAGCCCGGGGGGTAGCAATCAGCCCCAGCATTTT.

The gene calls are TRBV29-1 and TRBJ2-7; 7 nucleotides match TRBD1. V lost 4 bases and J lost 7; bases outside the gene matches: 7. The germline V gene has CDR1 SQVTM and CDR2 ANQGSEA. The CDR3 runs 12 residues. The CDR3 DNA sequence: TGCAGCGTTGTGGGACAGACGAGTGAGCAGTACTTC. This encodes CSVVGQTSEQYF.

This rearrangement joins TRBV11-2 to TRBJ2-1, with TRBD2 identical over 11 bases. V was clipped by 2 bases and J by 8 bases; unmatched bases: 2. This CDR3 comprises 14 residues. From germline, CDR1 is SGHAT and CDR2 FQNNGV. The CDR3 sequence is CASSLTSGSYEQFF. CDR3 DNA sequence: TGTGCCAGCAGCTTAACTAGCGGGAGCTATGAGCAGTTCTTC.

This sequence joins TRBV10-3 and TRBJ2-3; 8 bases align to TRBD2. This CDR3 has 16 amino acids. Germline loops: CDR1 ENHRY, CDR2 SYGVKD. With V trimmed by 4 bases and J by 1 base, 7 bases remained unmatched. The CDR3, as DNA: TGTGCCATCAGTGGGGGAGCGGGAGCCGGCACAGATACGCAGTATTTT. Protein sequence: CAISGGAGAGTDTQYF.

This clone was detected only once. The J gene is TRBJ1-2, the V gene TRBV5-8, with D unclear. This CDR3 has 15 amino acids. The V gene's germline CDR1 is SGHTS and CDR2 YDEGEE. V lost 2 bases and J 5 bases, leaving 16 bases between the germline ends. CDR3 protein: CASSFHGNPLYGYTF. The CDR3 nucleotides are TGTGCCAGCAGCTTTCATGGTAATCCCCTATATGGCTACACCTTC.

This clone was picked up a small number of times. V gene TRBV5-1 combines with J gene TRBJ2-7, with 8 positions matching TRBD1. Germline loops: CDR1 SGHRS, CDR2 YFSETQ. The CDR3 contains 15 residues. The V and J ends lost 3 bases and 0 bases, in that order; junction bases with no gene match: 5. The CDR3 DNA is TGCGCCAGCAGCTCGGGACAGGCCCTCTCCTACGAGCAGTACTTC. This codes for CASSSGQALSYEQYF.

J is TRBJ1-5 and V is TRBV27; TRBD1 matches 8 bases. This CDR3 contains 16 residues. V shed 3 bases, J shed 5 bases, and the junction held 9 bases outside the gene matches. The germline V gene encodes CDR1 MNHEY and CDR2 SMNVEV (reference sequence). The CDR3 here is CASSFNGQGPDQPQHF. The DNA of the CDR3 is TGTGCCAGCAGTTTTAACGGACAGGGCCCCGATCAGCCCCAGCATTTT.

The CDR3 DNA reads as TGCAGCGTTGAAAGCGTACCTGAAGCTTTCTTT. Its translation: CSVESVPEAFF. The chain couples TRBV29-1 to TRBJ1-1; unclear D gene. This CDR3 contains 11 residues. V lost 2 bases, J lost 6 bases, and 7 bases lay in between. The germline CDR1 and CDR2 sequences are SQVTM and ANQGSEA.

V usage is TRBV27 and J usage is TRBJ2-5, with 9 bases matching TRBD2. The J call is doubtful: the DNA matches TRBJ2-7 better. The CDR3 loop spans 13 amino acids. Germline lookup yields CDR1 MNHEY and CDR2 SMNVEV (reference sequence). CDR3 sequence reads: CASSLGLANEQYF. The CDR3 DNA follows: TGTGCCAGCAGTTTGGGACTAGCTAACGAGCAGTACTTC.

This chain uses TRBV29-1 with TRBJ1-2, with D perhaps matching TRBD1 (6 bases). The germline gives CDR1 SQVTM, CDR2 ANQGSEA. The CDR3 covers 11 residues. Trimming left V 4 bases short and J 6 bases short, with 9 bases between. The CDR3 DNA sequence: TGCAGCGTTGCAGGGGACCATGGCTACACCTTC. Translated, it gives CSVAGDHGYTF.

This chain links TRBV9 with TRBJ2-2; the D gene is possibly TRBD1 (6 bases). Germline V lookup: CDR1 SGDLS, CDR2 YYNGEE. The CDR3 loop spans 17 amino acids. Trimming cost V 0 bases and J 4 bases, with 16 bases left between them. The CDR3 DNA follows: TGTGCCAGCAGCGTAGATTGGGGGCTGTCGGGCACCGGGGAGCTGTTTTTT. Its translation is CASSVDWGLSGTGELFF.

The chain recombines TRBV15 with TRBJ1-6; 7 bases line up with TRBD1. CDR3 length: 15 residues. J gave up 7 bases and V 0 bases, and 3 bases lay outside the gene matches. Germline CDR1 and CDR2: LNHNV and YYDKDF (reference sequence). In DNA, the CDR3 is TGTGCCACCAGCAGAGAAGGGACAGCGAATTCACCCCTCCACTTT. This translates into CATSREGTANSPLHF. Full variable domain (missing parts from reference TRBV15 and TRBJ1-6): DAMVIQNPRYQVTQFGKPVTLSCSQTLNHNVMYWYQQKSSQAPKLLFHYYDKDFNNEADTPDNFQSRRPNTSFCFLDIRSPGLGDTAMYLCATSREGTANSPLHFGNGTRLTVT.

This clone was counted once. The rearrangement uses TRBV6-1 and TRBJ1-4; TRBD1 aligns across 8 bases. J was trimmed by 2 bases and V by 6 bases; bases with no gene match: 5. Germline values: CDR1 MNHNS, CDR2 SASEGT. This CDR3 spans 15 amino acids. The CDR3, as DNA: TGTGCCAGCAGGGGACAGGAAGGCACTAATGAAAAACTGTTTTTT. Protein sequence: CASRGQEGTNEKLFF.

The rearrangement joins TRBV29-1 to TRBJ1-2; TRBD1 is a possible D gene (5 bases). The CDR3 totals 13 residues. From germline, CDR1 is SQVTM and CDR2 ANQGSEA. Trimming cost V 7 bases and J 0 bases, with 12 bases left between them. CDR3 loop: CSAMTASNYGYTF. In DNA form, the CDR3 reads TGCAGCGCTATGACAGCCTCTAACTATGGCTACACCTTC.